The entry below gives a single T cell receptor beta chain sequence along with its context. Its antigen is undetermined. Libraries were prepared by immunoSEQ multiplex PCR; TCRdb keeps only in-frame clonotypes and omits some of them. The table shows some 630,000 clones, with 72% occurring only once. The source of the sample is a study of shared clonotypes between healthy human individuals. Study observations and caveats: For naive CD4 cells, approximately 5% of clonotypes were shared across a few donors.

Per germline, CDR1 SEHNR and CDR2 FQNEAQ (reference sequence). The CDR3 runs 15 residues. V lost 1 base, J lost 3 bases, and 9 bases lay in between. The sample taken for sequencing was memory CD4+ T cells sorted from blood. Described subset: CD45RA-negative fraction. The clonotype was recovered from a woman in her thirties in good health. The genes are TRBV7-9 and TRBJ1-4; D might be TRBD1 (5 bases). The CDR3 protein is CASSLGVGANEKLFF. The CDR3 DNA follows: TGTGCCAGCAGCTTAGGTGTAGGGGCTAATGAAAAACTGTTTTTT.